Here is one T cell receptor (beta chain) with its context. Via MiXCR, TCRdb re-called the RT-PCR reads, giving one row per CDR3 protein. The sample yields more than 600,000 distinct CDR3 sequences, 13% to 15% seen once. Germline assignment: CDR1 MDHEN and CDR2 SYDVKM. Trimming removed 2 bases from V and 6 bases from J; junction bases left unmatched: 8. The CDR3 consists of 16 residues. The sample was memory CD4+ T cells from blood. The V gene is TRBV28, the J gene TRBJ2-1, with 9 bases identical to TRBD1. The clonotype originates from a female donor in good health, serving as a healthy control. In nucleotides, the CDR3 is TGTGCCAGCAGTTTAATAGGGACAGGGATGGTCAATGAGCAGTTCTTC. Its translation is CASSLIGTGMVNEQFF.